This T cell receptor beta chain is from a study of blood T cell repertoires in COVID-19. About the study: Collection of acute and convalescent COVID-19 samples took place in the United States, Italy and Spain. PBMCs, B-cell-depleted T cells, or T cells provided the cDNA or gDNA that made up the material.

From germline, CDR1 is MNHEY and CDR2 SMNVEV (reference sequence). The CDR3 sequence is 12 residues long. Trimming took off 3 bases at V and 9 bases at J, with 9 bases between the two ends. Assay used: immunoSEQ multiplex PCR; TCRdb lists only in-frame clones, some missing. Of under 350,000 clones listed, about 89% are singletons. The origin of this receptor is a man aged 45-65 years with acute or convalescent COVID-19. The J gene is TRBJ2-1, the V gene TRBV27; D not resolved. The sequencing input was peripheral blood. The CDR3 is CASSFRVGEQFF. The CDR3, as DNA: TGTGCCAGCAGTTTCCGGGTTGGTGAGCAGTTCTTC.